This is a list of T cell receptor beta chains from one sample in a study of regulatory and conventional T cells in RAG deficiency. Sequenced by immunoSEQ multiplex PCR; TCRdb stores in-frame clones only, minus some. The sample includes 15,000 to 20,000 clones, approximately 90% of them seen just once. The data were also submitted as part of a second study, on regulatory T cells.

Material for sequencing was Tregs sorted from blood. These receptors all come from a human donor in good health. Both conserved end residues are part of each CDR3. Rows may omit the clone size; those that give it use once, few, many or a size class.

NA	TRBV6-5	TRBJ1-2	CASSYSPLDASYGYTF
NA	TRBV18	TRBJ1-5	CASQRDRDSNQPQHF
few	TRBV6-5	TRBJ1-1	CASKTGGLTEAFF
NA	TRBV11-3	TRBJ2-1	CASSPRDGSYNEQFF
NA	TRBV28	TRBJ2-4	CASSSPSGAVIAKNIQYF
NA	TRBV28	TRBJ1-1	CASSFRDRVYTEAFF
NA	TRBV2	TRBJ1-1	CASRATGGSAEAFF
NA	TRBV30	TRBJ2-1	CAWSPSSGEQFF
NA	TRBV18	TRBJ2-1	CASSGTSGQRTFF
once	TRBV7-9	TRBJ2-1	CASSPKRGRWNEQFF
NA	TRBV19	TRBJ2-5	CASSIGRKETQYF
once	TRBV7-7	TRBJ2-3	CASSLRGGTDTQYF
NA	TRBV27	TRBJ1-2	CASSPGPNYGCTF
few	TRBV10-3	TRBJ1-1	CAIRVQGHTEAFF
NA	TRBV5-1	TRBJ1-5	CASSLGGYSNQPQHF
once	TRBV5-4	TRBJ2-7	CASSYQLGSYEQYF
NA	TRBV19	TRBJ2-3	CASSISAGVTDTQYF
once	TRBV6-1	NA	CASSPWTGTAYEQYF
NA	TRBV4-2	TRBJ2-3	CASSQAGLAGTDTQYF
NA	TRBV19	TRBJ1-2	CASRGGFRARNYGYTF
once	TRBV9	TRBJ2-1	CASSVVPTSGSSTNEQFF
once	TRBV14	TRBJ2-2	CASSQISYAGVGLFF
NA	TRBV11-1	TRBJ1-1	CASSLKQGAAEAFF
once	TRBV6-1	TRBJ2-7	CASSELAGRGEQYF
NA	TRBV7-3	TRBJ2-1	CASSHAEGQNNEQFF
NA	TRBV4-2	TRBJ1-4	CASSPYGTGGDEKLFF
NA	TRBV5-1	TRBJ1-2	CASSLGRNNYGYTF